Each of the 7 T cell receptor beta chains below was sequenced from the same sample in a study of shared clonotypes between healthy human individuals (dated by TCRdb to about 2020). Library method: the immunoSEQ multiplex PCR assay. TCRdb re-hosts the immuneACCESS table, in-frame sequences only. Its copies lack some clones; in the studies checked, an unresolved V gene accounts for under half of them, and the cause for the rest is not known. Recorded for this sample are a few million clones; approximately 96% of them occurred a single time. Around 0.13% of the sample is taken by the ten largest. Specimen: naive CD4+ T cells sorted from blood. In the paper's terms, the cell subset or site label means: CD45RA+ positively selected. The receptors were gathered from a man aged 18 to 29 in good health.

The chain is built from TRBV5-8 and TRBJ1-6, with D unresolved. V gave up 1 base and J gave up 13 bases, with 18 bases separating them. The CDR3 is 15 residues long. Germline CDR1 is SGHTS and CDR2 is YDEGEE. The CDR3 coding sequence is TGTGCCAGCAGCTTGAAAACATCCGTTATTGTCCCCCTCCACTTT. It encodes CASSLKTSVIVPLHF.

The gene calls are TRBV11-2 and TRBJ2-3, with 7 positions matching TRBD1. V was pared by 5 bases and J by 3 bases, with 8 bases of the junction left unmatched. The CDR3 is 15 residues long. In germline, CDR1 is SGHAT, CDR2 FQNNGV. CDR3 sequence reads: CASSLTGLGTDTQYF. The CDR3 DNA reads as TGTGCCAGCAGCCTGACAGGGCTGGGGACAGATACGCAGTATTTT.

In its sample, this clone was seen a few times. CDR3 sequence: CASSSSNYSPLHF. For the CDR3, the DNA is TGTGCCAGCTCATCGTCCAACTATTCACCCCTCCACTTT. The chain has TRBV18 and TRBJ1-6; D is ambiguous. The CDR3 runs 13 residues. V gave up 5 bases and J gave up 8 bases, with 10 bases separating them. CDR1 is KGHSH and CDR2 is LQKENI in the germline V gene.

This clone showed up just once. The chain is built from TRBV6-1 and TRBJ2-1, with a tentative D call TRBD2 (7 bases). V dropped 4 bases and J dropped 5 bases, with 12 bases sitting between them. There are 14 residues in the CDR3. Per the germline V gene, CDR1 is MNHNS and CDR2 is SASEGT. CDR3 protein: CASSVRGAHNEQFF. CDR3 bases: TGTGCCAGCAGTGTACGGGGGGCCCACAATGAGCAGTTCTTC.

The rearrangement joins TRBV28 to TRBJ2-5, with D possibly matching TRBD2 (5 bases). The CDR3 is 19 residues long. Germline V lookup: CDR1 MDHEN, CDR2 SYDVKM. Trimming left V 5 bases short and J 2 bases short, with 27 bases between. CDR3 residues: CASSPPERMGIFSQETQYF. The CDR3 region has the DNA TGTGCCAGCAGTCCCCCGGAGCGGATGGGGATTTTTAGTCAAGAGACCCAGTACTTC.

The chain uses TRBV28 and TRBJ2-1; no clear D gene. Germline CDR1 reads MDHEN; CDR2 reads SYDVKM. This CDR3 contains 16 residues. The V gene lost 3 bases and the J gene lost 0 bases, with 12 bases spanning the gap. CDR3 sequence: CASSFRNWGSYNEQFF. CDR3 nucleotides: TGTGCCAGCAGTTTTCGAAACTGGGGCTCCTACAATGAGCAGTTCTTC.

The CDR3 region is CASSQDPPGQGHSNQPQHF. The CDR3 DNA is TGCGCCAGCAGCCAAGACCCACCAGGGCAGGGACATAGCAATCAGCCCCAGCATTTT. The J gene is TRBJ1-5, the V gene TRBV4-3; D might be TRBD1 (6 bases). The ends were cut back, 0 bases at V and 0 bases at J, with 18 bases in the middle. Germline assignment: CDR1 LGHNA and CDR2 YSLEER. CDR3 size: 19 residues.